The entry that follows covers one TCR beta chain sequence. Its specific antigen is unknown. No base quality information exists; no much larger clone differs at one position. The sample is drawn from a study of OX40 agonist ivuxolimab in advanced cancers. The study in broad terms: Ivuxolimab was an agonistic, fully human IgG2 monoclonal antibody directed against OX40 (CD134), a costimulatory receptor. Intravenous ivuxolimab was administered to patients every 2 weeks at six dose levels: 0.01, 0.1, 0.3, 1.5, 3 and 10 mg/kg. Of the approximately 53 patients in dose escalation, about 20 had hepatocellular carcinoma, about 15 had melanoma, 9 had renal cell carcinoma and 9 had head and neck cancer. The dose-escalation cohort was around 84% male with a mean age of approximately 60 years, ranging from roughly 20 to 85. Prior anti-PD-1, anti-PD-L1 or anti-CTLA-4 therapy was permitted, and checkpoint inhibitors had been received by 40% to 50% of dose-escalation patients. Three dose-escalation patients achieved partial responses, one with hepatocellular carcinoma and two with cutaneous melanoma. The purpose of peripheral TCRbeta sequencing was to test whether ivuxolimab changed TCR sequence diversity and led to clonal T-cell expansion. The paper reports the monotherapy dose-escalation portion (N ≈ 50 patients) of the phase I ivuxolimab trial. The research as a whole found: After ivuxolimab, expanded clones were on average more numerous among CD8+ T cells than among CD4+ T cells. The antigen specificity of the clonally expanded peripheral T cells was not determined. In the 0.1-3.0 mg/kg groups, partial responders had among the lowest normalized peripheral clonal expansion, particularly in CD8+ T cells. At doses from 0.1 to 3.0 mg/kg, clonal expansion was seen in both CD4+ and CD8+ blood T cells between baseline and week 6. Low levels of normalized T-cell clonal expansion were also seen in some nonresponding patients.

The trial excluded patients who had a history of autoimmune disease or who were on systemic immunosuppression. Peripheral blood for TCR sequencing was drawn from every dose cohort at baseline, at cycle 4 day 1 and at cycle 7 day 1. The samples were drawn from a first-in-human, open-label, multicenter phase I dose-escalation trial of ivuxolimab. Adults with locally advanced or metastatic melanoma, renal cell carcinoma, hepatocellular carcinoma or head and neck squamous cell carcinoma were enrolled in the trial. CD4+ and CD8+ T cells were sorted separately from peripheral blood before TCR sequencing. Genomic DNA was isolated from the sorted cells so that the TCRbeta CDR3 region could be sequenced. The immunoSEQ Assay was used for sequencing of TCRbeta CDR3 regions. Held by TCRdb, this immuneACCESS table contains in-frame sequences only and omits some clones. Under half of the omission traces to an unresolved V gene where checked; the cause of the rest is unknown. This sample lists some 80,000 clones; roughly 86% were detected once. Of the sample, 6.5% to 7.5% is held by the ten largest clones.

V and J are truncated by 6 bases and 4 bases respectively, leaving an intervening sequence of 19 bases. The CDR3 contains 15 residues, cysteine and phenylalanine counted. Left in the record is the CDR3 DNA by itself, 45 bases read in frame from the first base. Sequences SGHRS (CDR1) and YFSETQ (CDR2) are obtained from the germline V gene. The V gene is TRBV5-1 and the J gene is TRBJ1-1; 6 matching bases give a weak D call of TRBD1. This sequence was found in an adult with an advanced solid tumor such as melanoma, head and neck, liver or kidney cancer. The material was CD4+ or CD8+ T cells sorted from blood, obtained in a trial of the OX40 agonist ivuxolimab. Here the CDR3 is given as CASTLVGGRSTEAFF. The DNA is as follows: TGCGCCAGCACCCTCGTTGGGGGGCGAAGCACTGAAGCTTTCTTT.